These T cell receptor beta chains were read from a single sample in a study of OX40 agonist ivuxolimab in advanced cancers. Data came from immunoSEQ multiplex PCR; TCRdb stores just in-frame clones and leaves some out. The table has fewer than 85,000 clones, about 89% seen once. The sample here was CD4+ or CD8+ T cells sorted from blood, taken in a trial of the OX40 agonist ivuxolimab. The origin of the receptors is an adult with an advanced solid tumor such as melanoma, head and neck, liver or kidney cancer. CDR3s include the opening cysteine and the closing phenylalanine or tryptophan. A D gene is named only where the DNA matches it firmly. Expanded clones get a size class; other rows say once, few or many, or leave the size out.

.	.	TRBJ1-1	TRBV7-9	CASSLLGGDTEAFF	TGTGCCAGCAGCTTATTGGGAGGGGACACTGAAGCTTTCTTT
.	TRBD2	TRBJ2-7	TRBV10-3	CAISPGTSSYEQYF	TGTGCCATCAGTCCCGGGACTAGCTCCTACGAGCAGTACTTC
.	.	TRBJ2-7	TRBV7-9	CASSLWGSNYEQYF	TGTGCCAGCAGCTTATGGGGTTCCAACTACGAGCAGTACTTC
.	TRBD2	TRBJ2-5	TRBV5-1	CASGTSGRGQETQYF	TGCGCCAGCGGTACTAGCGGGAGGGGTCAAGAGACCCAGTACTTC
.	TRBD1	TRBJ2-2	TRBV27	CASRGDRAPTGELFF	TGTGCCAGCAGGGGGGACAGGGCCCCGACCGGGGAGCTGTTTTTT
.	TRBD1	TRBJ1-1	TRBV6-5	CASSWWTGGNTEAFF	TGTGCCAGCAGTTGGTGGACAGGTGGGAACACTGAAGCTTTCTTT
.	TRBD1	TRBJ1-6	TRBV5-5	CASSSTGVGSPLHF	TGTGCCAGCAGCTCCACAGGGGTAGGGTCACCCCTCCACTTT
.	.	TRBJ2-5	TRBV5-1	CASSSYGAARETQYF	TGCGCCAGCAGCTCCTACGGAGCAGCGAGGGAGACCCAGTACTTC
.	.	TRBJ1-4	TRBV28	CASSYGGLEDEKLFF	TGTGCCAGCAGTTACGGGGGGTTAGAGGATGAAAAACTGTTTTTT
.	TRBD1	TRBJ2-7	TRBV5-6	CASSLGPTGGASYEQYF	TGTGCCAGCAGCTTGGGGCCGACAGGGGGCGCATCCTACGAGCAGTACTTC
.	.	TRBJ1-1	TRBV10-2	CASSESAAGEAFF	TGCGCCAGCAGTGAGTCGGCAGCGGGGGAAGCTTTCTTT
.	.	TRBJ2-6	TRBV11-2	CASKTGGSGANVLTF	TGTGCCAGCAAAACCGGGGGATCTGGGGCCAACGTCCTGACTTTC
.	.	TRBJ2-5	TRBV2	CASSDRATEQETQYF	TGTGCCAGCAGTGACCGGGCCACTGAGCAAGAGACCCAGTACTTC
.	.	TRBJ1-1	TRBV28	CASSLTQGAFF	TGTGCCAGCAGTCTAACACAGGGAGCTTTCTTT
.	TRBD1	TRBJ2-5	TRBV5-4	CASSAGTGVIETQYF	TGTGCCAGCAGCGCCGGGACAGGGGTTATTGAGACCCAGTACTTC
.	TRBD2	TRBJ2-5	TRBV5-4	CAGTSGSMMETQYF	TGTGCCGGGACAAGCGGGAGTATGATGGAGACCCAGTACTTC
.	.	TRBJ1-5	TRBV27	CASSFFQPQHF	TGTGCCAGCAGTTTTTTCCAGCCCCAGCATTTT
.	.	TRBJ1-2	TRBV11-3	CASSLDKGWGYTF	TGTGCCAGCAGCTTAGATAAAGGTTGGGGCTACACCTTC
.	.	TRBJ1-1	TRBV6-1	CASSGLLLNTEAFF	TGTGCCAGCAGTGGTCTCCTGCTGAACACTGAAGCTTTCTTT
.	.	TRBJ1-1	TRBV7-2	CASSSQLNTEAFF	TGTGCCAGCAGCTCCCAACTGAACACTGAAGCTTTCTTT
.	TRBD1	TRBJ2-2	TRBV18	CASSDPRGHTGELFF	TGTGCCAGCTCCGATCCAAGGGGGCACACCGGGGAGCTGTTTTTT
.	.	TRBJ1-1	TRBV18	CASSPPMNTEAFF	TGTGCCAGCTCACCACCCATGAACACTGAAGCTTTCTTT
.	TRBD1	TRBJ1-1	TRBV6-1	CASTSGQGTIEAFF	TGTGCCAGCACCTCCGGACAGGGGACTATTGAAGCTTTCTTT
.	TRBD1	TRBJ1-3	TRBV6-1	CASSAPGQANTIYF	TGTGCCAGCAGTGCCCCGGGACAGGCAAACACCATATATTTT
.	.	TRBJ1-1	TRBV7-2	CASSLMADTEAFF	TGTGCCAGCAGCTTGATGGCGGACACTGAAGCTTTCTTT
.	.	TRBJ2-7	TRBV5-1	CASSLVPSSVSYEQYF	TGCGCCAGCAGCTTGGTTCCCTCTAGCGTATCGTACGAGCAGTACTTC
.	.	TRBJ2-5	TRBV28	CASRLGGAGQETQYF	TGTGCCAGCAGACTAGGGGGGGCAGGGCAAGAGACCCAGTACTTC
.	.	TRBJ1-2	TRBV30	CAWNSGDYGYTF	TGTGCCTGGAACAGTGGAGACTATGGCTACACCTTC
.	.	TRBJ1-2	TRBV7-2	CASSSPSKGGGYTF	TGTGCCAGCAGCTCCCCCTCTAAGGGGGGTGGCTACACCTTC
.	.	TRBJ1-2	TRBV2	CASSERGVRLNYGYTF	TGTGCCAGCAGTGAAAGGGGGGTCAGACTTAACTATGGCTACACCTTC
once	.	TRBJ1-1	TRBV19	CASSSYMNTEAFF	TGTGCCTCCTCCAGTTACATGAACACTGAAGCTTTCTTT
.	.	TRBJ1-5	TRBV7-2	CASSSDMDQPQHF	TGTGCCAGCAGCTCCGACATGGATCAGCCCCAGCATTTT
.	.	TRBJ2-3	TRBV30	CAWSRRRRSTDTQYF	TGTGCCTGGTCTAGGAGGCGGAGAAGCACAGATACGCAGTATTTT
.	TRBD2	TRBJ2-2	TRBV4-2	CASSQLAGGYTGELFF	TGTGCCAGCAGCCAGCTAGCGGGAGGGTACACCGGGGAGCTGTTTTTT
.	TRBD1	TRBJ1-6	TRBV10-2	CASRTGEYSPLHF	TGCGCCAGCAGGACAGGGGAGTATTCACCCCTCCACTTT
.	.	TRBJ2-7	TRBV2	CASSERGMDEQYF	TGTGCCAGCAGTGAACGGGGGATGGACGAGCAGTACTTC
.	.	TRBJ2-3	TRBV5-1	CASSSQVSTDTQYF	TGCGCCAGCAGCTCGCAGGTCAGCACAGATACGCAGTATTTT
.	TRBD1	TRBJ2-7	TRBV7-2	CASSLGAGGLSYEQYF	TGTGCCAGCAGCTTAGGAGCAGGGGGTCTCTCCTACGAGCAGTACTTC